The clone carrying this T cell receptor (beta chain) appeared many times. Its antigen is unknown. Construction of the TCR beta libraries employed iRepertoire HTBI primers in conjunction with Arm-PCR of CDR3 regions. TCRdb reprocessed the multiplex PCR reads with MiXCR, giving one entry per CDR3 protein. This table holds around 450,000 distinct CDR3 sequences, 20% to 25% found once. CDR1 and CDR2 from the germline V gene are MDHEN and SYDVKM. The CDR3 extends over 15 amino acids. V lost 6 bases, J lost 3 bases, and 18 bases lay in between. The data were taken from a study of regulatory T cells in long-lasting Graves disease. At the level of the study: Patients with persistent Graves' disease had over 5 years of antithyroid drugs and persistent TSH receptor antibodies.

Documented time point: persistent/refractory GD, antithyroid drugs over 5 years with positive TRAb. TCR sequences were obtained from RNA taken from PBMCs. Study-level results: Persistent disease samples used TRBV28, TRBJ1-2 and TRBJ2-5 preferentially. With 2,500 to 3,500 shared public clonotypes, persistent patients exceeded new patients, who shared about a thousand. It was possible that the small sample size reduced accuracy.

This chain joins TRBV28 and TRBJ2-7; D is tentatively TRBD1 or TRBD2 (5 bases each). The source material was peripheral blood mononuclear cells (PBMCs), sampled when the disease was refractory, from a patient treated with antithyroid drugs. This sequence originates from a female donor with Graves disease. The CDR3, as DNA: TGTGCCAGCAGCCTAGAGAGGGACGGGGACTACGAGCAGTACTTC. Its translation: CASSLERDGDYEQYF.